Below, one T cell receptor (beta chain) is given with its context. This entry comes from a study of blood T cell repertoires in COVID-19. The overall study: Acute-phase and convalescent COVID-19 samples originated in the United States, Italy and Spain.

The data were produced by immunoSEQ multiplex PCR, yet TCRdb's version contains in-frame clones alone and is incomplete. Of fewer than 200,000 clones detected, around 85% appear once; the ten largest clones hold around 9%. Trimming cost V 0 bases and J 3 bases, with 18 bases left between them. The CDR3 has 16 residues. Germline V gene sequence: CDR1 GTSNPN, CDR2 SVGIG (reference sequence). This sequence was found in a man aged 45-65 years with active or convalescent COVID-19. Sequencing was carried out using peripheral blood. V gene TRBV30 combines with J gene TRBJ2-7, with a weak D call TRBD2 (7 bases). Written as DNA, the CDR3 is TGTGCCTGGAGTGTATCGGGGGGCAAAGGGGACTACGAGCAGTACTTC. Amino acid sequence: CAWSVSGGKGDYEQYF.